The 2 T cell receptor beta chains below come from one sample, sequenced in a study of patients and donors after allogeneic stem cell transplantation. TCRdb re-derived calls from the RT-PCR reads in MiXCR, one entry per CDR3 protein. The repertoire has 100,000 to 120,000 distinct CDR3 sequences, approximately 40% of them found once; the top ten carry around 25%. The sample was blood, either unsorted or a sorted T cell fraction (not recorded which). These receptors were taken from a human donor who was either an allogeneic HSCT recipient or a stem cell or donor lymphocyte infusion donor (not recorded which). It is not recorded whose cells these are; they may come from a transplant donor.

The chain is built from TRBV12-3 or TRBV12-4 and TRBJ2-2; perhaps TRBD1 as D (5 bases). The germline V and J ends were trimmed by 2 bases and 6 bases, with 13 bases remaining between them. The CDR3 consists of 15 residues. This chain's CDR3 is CASSLYLGRAGELFF. The CDR3, as DNA: TGTGCCAGCAGTTTATATTTGGGGCGAGCCGGGGAGCTGTTTTTT.

There are a few counts of this clonotype. This chain connects TRBV5-5 to TRBJ2-7, with 7 bases lining up with TRBD1. In germline, CDR1 is SGHKS, CDR2 YYEKEE (reference sequence). The CDR3 covers 15 residues. Losses at the gene ends were 3 bases for V and 2 bases for J; bases not matched to a gene: 8. The CDR3 here is CASSSSTGVAYEQYF. The DNA for the CDR3 is TGTGCCAGCAGCTCGAGTACAGGGGTGGCCTACGAGCAGTACTTC.